Only a few counts were recorded for the clone carrying this T cell receptor beta chain. The entry originates in a study of blood T cell repertoires in COVID-19. There are 16 residues in the CDR3. The V gene's germline CDR1 is SGHNT and CDR2 YENEEA. Repertoires were generated with immunoSEQ multiplex PCR, while TCRdb's copy carries only in-frame clones and drops some. The repertoire consists of 150,000 to 200,000 clones, with around 80% occurring once and the leading ten covering roughly 12%. V gene TRBV11-3 combines with J gene TRBJ2-7; TRBD1 matches 9 bases. The end of the DNA fits TRBJ2-1 better, so the J call may be wrong. The sequence was collected from a woman aged 80 or older with COVID-19, enrolled during active disease. Sequences were obtained from peripheral blood. In DNA form, the CDR3 reads TGTGCCAGCAGCCCGGACAGGGGCCCAGCACCTGTCGAGCAGTTCTTC. Protein: CASSPDRGPAPVEQFF.